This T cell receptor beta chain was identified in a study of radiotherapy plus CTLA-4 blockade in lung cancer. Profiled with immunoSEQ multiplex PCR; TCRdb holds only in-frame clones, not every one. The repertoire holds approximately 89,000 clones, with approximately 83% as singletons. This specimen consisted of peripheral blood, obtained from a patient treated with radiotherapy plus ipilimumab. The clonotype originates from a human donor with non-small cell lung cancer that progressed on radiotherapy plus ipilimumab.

The CDR3 here is CASSSPTIRGRGYTF. Written as DNA, the CDR3 is TGTGCCAGCAGTTCCCCCACCATCCGGGGAAGGGGCTACACCTTC. The V gene is TRBV6-1, the J gene TRBJ1-2; D gene unclear. CDR1 MNHNS and CDR2 SASEGT come from the germline V gene. The CDR3 contains 15 residues. V lost 5 bases and J 8 bases, leaving 21 bases between the germline ends.